This T cell receptor (beta chain) was captured in a study of cytomegalovirus exposure and HLA in healthy donors. Use of 60 Vbeta and 13 Jbeta primers characterized the PCR. Profiling relied on immunoSEQ multiplex PCR, and the TCRdb table lists in-frame clones only, not all of them. The repertoire includes 170,000 or so clones, under 85% of them detected once, and more than 1.5% sits in the top ten. Overall study results and limits: Testing in vitro showed a few CMV-associated chains specific for CMV antigens.

The CDR3 is 16 residues long. Germline V CDR1 and CDR2: MDHEN, SYDVKM. The J segment lost 6 bases and the V segment lost 6 bases, leaving 10 bases of the junction unmatched. A single count supports this clone. The antigen is not known. This TCR was recovered from a man between 45 and 60 years old in good health and CMV-seronegative. V is TRBV28 and J is TRBJ2-3; 12 positions match TRBD2. Source material: PBMCs. CDR3 residues: CASRTSGSPTGDTQYF. The CDR3 region has the DNA TGTGCCAGCAGGACTAGCGGGAGCCCCACTGGGGATACGCAGTATTTT.